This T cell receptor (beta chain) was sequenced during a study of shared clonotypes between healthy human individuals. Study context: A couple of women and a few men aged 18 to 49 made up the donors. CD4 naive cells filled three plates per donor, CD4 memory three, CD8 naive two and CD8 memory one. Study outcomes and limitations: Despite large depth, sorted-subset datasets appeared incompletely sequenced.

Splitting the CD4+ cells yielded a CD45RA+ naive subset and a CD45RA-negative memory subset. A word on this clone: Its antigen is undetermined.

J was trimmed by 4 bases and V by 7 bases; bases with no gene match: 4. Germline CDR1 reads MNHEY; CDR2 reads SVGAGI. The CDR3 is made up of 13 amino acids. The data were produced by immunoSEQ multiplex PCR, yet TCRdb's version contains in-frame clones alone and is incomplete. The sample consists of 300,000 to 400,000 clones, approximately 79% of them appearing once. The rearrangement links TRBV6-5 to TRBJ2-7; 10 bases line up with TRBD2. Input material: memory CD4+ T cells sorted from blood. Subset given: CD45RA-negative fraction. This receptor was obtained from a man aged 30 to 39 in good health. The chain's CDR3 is CASKAGGRYEQYF. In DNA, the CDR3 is TGTGCCAGCAAAGCGGGAGGGAGATACGAGCAGTACTTC.